Below, 10 T cell receptor beta chains from the same sample are listed, as sequenced in a study of human T cells and chemical hapten exposure. Specified time point: patch test 3, about 24 weeks after DPC sensitization. Treatment noted: therapeutic diphenylcyclopropenone sensitization with weekly scalp DPC. TCRdb recomputed calls from the RACE reads with MiXCR, one row per CDR3 protein. The repertoire holds 150,000 to 200,000 distinct CDR3 sequences, with about a quarter as singletons. Sequencing used whole blood, obtained in connection with sensitization to the hapten diphenylcyclopropenone (DPC). The receptors here all came from a woman in her late teens or twenties with alopecia areata. Some clones in this sample may be carry-over from other donors' samples.

V and J are TRBV7-2 and TRBJ1-1; D is possibly TRBD1 (5 bases). Trimming left V 6 bases short and J 6 bases short, with 14 bases between. The CDR3 sequence is 13 residues long. Germline CDR1 reads SGHTA; CDR2 reads FQGNSA. CDR3 nucleotides: TGTGCCAGCAGTCCCGACAGTTCCTCTGAAGCTTTCTTT. Its protein is CASSPDSSSEAFF.

This clonotype was counted only a few times. The chain employs TRBV29-1 and TRBJ1-2; no definite D call. The CDR3 extends over 11 amino acids. Germline V CDR1 and CDR2: SQVTM, ANQGSEA. V dropped 7 bases and J dropped 6 bases, with 12 bases sitting between them. CDR3 amino acids: CSGEGIDGYTF. The CDR3 coding sequence is TGCAGCGGCGAGGGAATAGATGGCTACACCTTC.

The chain recombines TRBV4-3 with TRBJ2-1; no clear D gene. This CDR3 has 17 residues. V was pared by 0 bases and J by 0 bases, with 12 bases between. Germline CDR1 is LGHNA and CDR2 is YSLEER. CDR3 coding DNA: TGCGCCAGCAGCCAAGATCTGGTCCCTAGCTCCTACAATGAGCAGTTCTTC. As protein: CASSQDLVPSSYNEQFF.

The chain has TRBV27 and TRBJ2-5, with D perhaps TRBD2 (6 bases). Germline V gene lookup returns CDR1 MNHEY and CDR2 SMNVEV (reference sequence). The CDR3 is made up of 13 amino acids. The ends were cut back, 4 bases at V and 5 bases at J, with 11 bases in the middle. CDR3 sequence reads: CASSSLGGETQYF. DNA for the CDR3: TGTGCCAGCAGTTCCCTTGGAGGGGAGACCCAGTACTTC.

In this sample, this clonotype turned up a few times. This sequence joins TRBV9 and TRBJ2-3, with 11 bases lining up with TRBD2. The germline V gene encodes CDR1 SGDLS and CDR2 YYNGEE. V gave up 6 bases and J gave up 8 bases; unmatched junction bases: 8. The CDR3 is 14 residues long. CDR3 coding DNA: TGTGCCAGCACCTTAGCGGGGGGGTACGGTACGCAGTATTTT. Translating it yields CASTLAGGYGTQYF.

This clonotype was picked up many times. The rearrangement uses TRBV18 and TRBJ1-2, with TRBD1 matching 7 bases. Germline V CDR1 and CDR2: KGHSH, LQKENI. The CDR3 contains 13 residues. The trim removed 4 bases at V and 3 bases at J, leaving 2 bases unmatched. The CDR3 reads CASSQGTDYGYTF. In nucleotides, the CDR3 is TGTGCCAGCTCACAGGGGACAGACTATGGCTACACCTTC.

The J gene is TRBJ2-2, the V gene TRBV6-2 or TRBV6-3; TRBD2 aligns across 11 bases. Germline-derived CDR1 and CDR2 are MNHEY and SVGEGT. V dropped 7 bases and J dropped 3; count of bases not matched to a gene: 16. The CDR3 runs 19 residues. The CDR3: CASTLLAGGQGRYTGELFF. As DNA, the CDR3 is TGTGCCAGCACCCTCCTAGCGGGAGGACAAGGGAGGTACACCGGGGAGCTGTTTTTT.

The genes are TRBV10-3 and TRBJ2-7; a weak D match, TRBD1 (6 bases). The CDR3 is 12 residues long. The germline V gene encodes CDR1 ENHRY and CDR2 SYGVKD. The V and J ends lost 8 bases and 2 bases respectively, with 10 bases between them. The CDR3 loop reads CAISGQTYEQYF. Here the CDR3 DNA reads TGTGCCATCTCTGGACAGACCTACGAGCAGTACTTC.

This clonotype was observed a handful of times. The genes are TRBV29-1 and TRBJ1-1; D perhaps matches TRBD1 (6 bases). The V gene lost 4 bases and the J gene lost 5 bases, with 11 bases spanning the gap. The CDR3 has 12 residues. CDR1 SQVTM and CDR2 ANQGSEA come from the germline V gene. The CDR3 region has the DNA TGCAGCGTTGTAGGAGGGACAACTGAAGCTTTCTTT. Translating it yields CSVVGGTTEAFF.

This clonotype showed up just a few times. This rearrangement joins TRBV5-1 to TRBJ1-2, with D possibly matching TRBD1 (5 bases). In germline, CDR1 is SGHRS, CDR2 YFSETQ. Deletions cut 4 bases from V and 3 bases from J, with 16 bases between. The CDR3 spans 15 residues. CDR3 loop: CASSRPGEGYYGYTF. The CDR3 DNA reads as TGCGCCAGCAGCCGTCCGGGGGAGGGGTACTATGGCTACACCTTC.